The rows below give T cell receptor beta chains drawn from one sample of a study of cytomegalovirus exposure and HLA in healthy donors. Produced via immunoSEQ multiplex PCR; TCRdb's table is partial and in-frame only. Of 200,000 to 250,000 clones in the sample, about 79% were seen once. Input material: PBMCs. The receptors originated from a man in his late teens or twenties in good health and CMV-seronegative. CDR3s include the opening cysteine and the closing phenylalanine or tryptophan. A D gene is named only where the DNA matches it firmly. Expanded clones get a size class; other rows say once, few or many, or leave the size out.

>TRBV4-2|.|.|TRBJ1-2
CASSQDRGDAYGYTF
TGTGCCAGCAGCCAAGATCGGGGGGACGCCTATGGCTACACCTTC
>TRBV11-2|TRBD2|once|TRBJ2-1
CASSHGGLAVRSEQFF
TGTGCCAGCAGCCATGGGGGACTAGCAGTTAGGAGTGAGCAGTTCTTC
>TRBV7-2|TRBD1|.|TRBJ1-1
CASRWTGGREAFF
TGTGCCAGCAGATGGACAGGAGGCCGTGAAGCTTTCTTT
>TRBV11-2|.|few|TRBJ2-5
CASSRSSETQYF
TGTGCCAGCAGCCGCTCTAGCGAGACCCAGTACTTC
>TRBV4-2|TRBD2|.|TRBJ2-1
CASSQGSGGLSDEQFF
TGTGCCAGCAGCCAAGGGAGCGGGGGGCTGTCGGATGAGCAGTTCTTC
>TRBV28|.|once|TRBJ1-4
CASSFGRANEKLFF
TGTGCCAGCAGTTTTGGCAGGGCTAATGAAAAACTGTTTTTT
>TRBV15|.|.|TRBJ1-1
CATSRDMILGAQTEAFF
TGTGCCACCAGCAGAGATATGATCCTAGGGGCGCAAACTGAAGCTTTCTTT
>TRBV6-1|TRBD1|.|TRBJ2-5
CASSESATGGYSETQYF
TGTGCCAGCAGTGAATCCGCGACAGGGGGCTACTCGGAGACCCAGTACTTC
>TRBV9|TRBD2|.|TRBJ2-5
CASSVALAGEETQYF
TGTGCCAGCAGCGTAGCTCTAGCGGGGGAAGAGACCCAGTACTTC
>TRBV19|TRBD1|.|TRBJ2-1
CASSPPDRGYEQFF
TGTGCCAGTAGTCCTCCGGACAGGGGCTATGAGCAGTTCTTC
>TRBV11-3|TRBD2|.|TRBJ2-2
CASSLLPGGNTGELFF
TGTGCCAGCAGCTTATTACCGGGAGGGAACACCGGGGAGCTGTTTTTT
>TRBV7-9|TRBD1|.|TRBJ2-1
CASSLVTGGNEQFF
TGTGCCAGCAGCTTAGTTACAGGGGGGAATGAGCAGTTCTTC
>TRBV11-2|TRBD1|.|TRBJ2-5
CASSFWSQGEETQYF
TGTGCCAGCAGCTTTTGGTCTCAGGGGGAAGAGACCCAGTACTTC
>TRBV25-1|.|.|TRBJ1-5
CASSESGNQPQHF
TGTGCCAGCAGTGAATCTGGCAATCAGCCCCAGCATTTT
>TRBV14|TRBD1|.|TRBJ2-1
CASSQSFGTGNEQFF
TGTGCCAGCAGCCAGTCCTTTGGGACAGGGAATGAGCAGTTCTTC
>TRBV30|TRBD2|.|TRBJ2-1
CAWSVIVGRAVIDEQFF
TGTGCCTGGAGTGTAATAGTCGGGAGGGCCGTCATCGATGAGCAGTTCTTC
>TRBV7-2|.|.|TRBJ1-2
CASSLGPVYGYTF
TGTGCCAGCAGCTTAGGTCCGGTCTATGGCTACACCTTC
>TRBV7-7|.|.|TRBJ2-5
CASSPGLEETQYF
TGTGCTAGCAGCCCGGGACTTGAAGAGACCCAGTACTTC
>TRBV15|.|.|TRBJ1-1
CATSSYTGNTEAFF
TGTGCCACCAGCAGTTACACAGGGAACACTGAAGCTTTCTTT
>TRBV4-1|TRBD2|.|TRBJ2-7
CASSQASGSSYEQYF
TGCGCCAGCAGCCAAGCTAGCGGTAGCTCCTACGAGCAGTACTTC
>TRBV28|TRBD1|few|TRBJ1-4
CASYGGQANEKLFF
TGTGCCAGCTATGGGGGACAGGCAAATGAAAAACTGTTTTTT
>TRBV28|.|.|TRBJ2-7
CASTSVYEQYF
TGTGCCAGCACCTCAGTCTACGAGCAGTACTTC
>TRBV19|.|.|TRBJ2-1
CASNSGTGPYAGGPNEQFF
TGTGCCAGTAACTCCGGGACAGGGCCGTACGCGGGAGGTCCCAATGAGCAGTTCTTC
>TRBV14|TRBD1|.|TRBJ1-4
CASSRIPGTGGEKLFF
TGTGCCAGCAGCCGCATCCCTGGGACAGGGGGCGAAAAACTGTTTTTT
>TRBV5-1|.|.|TRBJ1-3
CASSAGTPSFSGNTIYF
TGCGCCAGCAGCGCCGGGACACCAAGTTTCTCTGGAAACACCATATATTTT
>TRBV30|TRBD2|once|TRBJ2-1
CAWSVAGGGRSYNEQFF
TGTGCCTGGAGTGTAGCGGGAGGAGGGCGCTCCTACAATGAGCAGTTCTTC
>TRBV7-8|TRBD1|.|TRBJ2-7
CASSFPGTGLSYEQYF
TGTGCCAGCAGCTTCCCCGGGACAGGCCTCTCCTACGAGCAGTACTTC
>TRBV4-2|TRBD2|.|TRBJ2-1
CASSQEIAGGLDEQFF
TGTGCCAGCAGCCAAGAAATAGCGGGGGGTCTCGATGAGCAGTTCTTC
>TRBV30|.|.|TRBJ1-1
CAWRAGPRRNTEAFF
TGTGCCTGGAGGGCGGGTCCGAGACGGAACACTGAAGCTTTCTTT
>TRBV4-2|TRBD1|.|TRBJ1-1
CASSDVDRGQVEAFF
TGTGCCAGCAGCGACGTAGACAGGGGGCAGGTTGAAGCTTTCTTT
>TRBV6-1|TRBD1|few|TRBJ2-4
CASSAWTGQYF
TGTGCCAGCAGTGCATGGACAGGGCAGTACTTC
>TRBV7-8|TRBD1|.|TRBJ1-5
CASSLNRGRVYQPQHF
TGCGCCAGCAGCTTAAACAGGGGGCGCGTTTATCAGCCCCAGCATTTT
>TRBV5-6|.|.|TRBJ2-5
CASSLDLRRYQETQYF
TGTGCCAGCAGCTTGGATCTGCGGAGATACCAAGAGACCCAGTACTTC
>TRBV25-1|.|once|TRBJ1-1
CASATGSGYEAFF
TGTGCCAGCGCAACAGGGTCTGGGTATGAAGCTTTCTTT
>TRBV28|.|.|TRBJ2-7
CASSSRTGVIYEQYF
TGTGCCAGCAGTTCCCGGACGGGAGTTATATACGAGCAGTACTTC
>TRBV7-9|.|.|TRBJ1-6
CASSLGGSFNSPLHF
TGTGCCAGCAGCTTGGGAGGATCCTTTAATTCACCCCTCCACTTT
>TRBV7-9|.|.|TRBJ2-7
CASSGSDSRAYEQYF
TGTGCCAGCAGCGGGTCGGACAGCCGAGCCTACGAGCAGTACTTC
>TRBV6-1|.|.|TRBJ1-5
CASQRGDNQPQHF
TGTGCCAGCCAAAGGGGTGACAATCAGCCCCAGCATTTT
>TRBV18|.|.|TRBJ2-1
CASSYAVVNPSSYNEQFF
TGTGCCAGCTCGTACGCGGTAGTTAACCCGAGCTCCTACAATGAGCAGTTCTTC
>TRBV12-2|.|.|TRBJ2-3
CASRQELCGGTDTQYF
TGTGCAAGTCGCCAGGAATTATGCGGGGGCACAGATACGCAGTATTTT
>TRBV5-3|TRBD1|few|TRBJ1-5
CARHYGEGTGCNQPQHF
TGTGCCAGGCACTACGGTGAGGGGACAGGGTGTAATCAGCCCCAGCATTTT
>TRBV19|.|once|TRBJ2-6
CASCPKGSGANVLTF
TGTGCCAGTTGTCCCAAGGGGTCTGGGGCCAACGTCCTGACTTTC
>TRBV7-3|TRBD2|.|TRBJ2-3
CASSLAPESGGIQIDTDTQYF
TGTGCCAGCAGCTTAGCCCCTGAGAGCGGGGGAATCCAAATCGATACAGATACGCAGTATTTT
>TRBV30|TRBD2|once|TRBJ2-5
CAWGTGGETQYF
TGTGCCTGGGGGACGGGGGGAGAGACCCAGTACTTC
>TRBV7-6|.|.|TRBJ2-3
CASSFGGGGTDTQYF
TGTGCCAGCAGCTTCGGGGGAGGCGGCACAGATACGCAGTATTTT
>TRBV6-5|.|.|TRBJ2-3
CASSYRESGDTQYF
TGTGCCAGCAGTTACCGGGAATCAGGTGATACGCAGTATTTT
>TRBV30|.|once|TRBJ2-3
CAWSVGGGDTQYF
TGTGCCTGGAGTGTAGGAGGAGGCGATACGCAGTATTTT
>TRBV10-3|TRBD2|.|TRBJ2-3
CAISDGTSGATDTQYF
TGTGCCATCAGTGATGGGACTAGCGGGGCTACAGATACGCAGTATTTT
>TRBV27|.|.|TRBJ1-3
CASSFGGSGNTIYF
TGTGCCAGCAGTTTCGGGGGGTCTGGAAACACCATATATTTT
>TRBV5-1|.|.|TRBJ2-4
CASSFSGENIQYF
TGCGCCAGCAGCTTTAGCGGAGAAAACATTCAGTACTTC
>TRBV7-3|.|.|TRBJ1-1
CASSVRVSTEAFF
TGTGCCAGCAGCGTGAGGGTAAGCACTGAAGCTTTCTTT
>TRBV7-3|TRBD2|.|TRBJ2-1
CASSSGLDGDEQFF
TGTGCCAGCAGCTCCGGACTAGATGGGGATGAGCAGTTCTTC
>TRBV30|.|once|TRBJ1-3
CAWGPGQASGNTIYF
TGTGCCTGGGGGCCGGGACAAGCCTCTGGAAACACTATATATTTT
>TRBV21-1|.|.|TRBJ2-7
CASSSKKGLAGAATTWSSYEQYF
TGTGCCAGCAGCTCCAAAAAGGGACTAGCGGGGGCCGCGACGACGTGGAGCTCCTACGAGCAGTACTTC